The 23 T cell receptor beta chains presented below share a single source sample, sequenced in a study of T cell responses to AZD1222 COVID-19 vaccine. Sequenced by immunoSEQ multiplex PCR; TCRdb stores in-frame clones only, minus some. The sample shows roughly 150,000 clones, 80% to 95% of them seen only once. The source material was peripheral blood, sampled 28 days after the second AZD1222 dose. The receptors shown here come from an adult who received the AZD1222 COVID-19 vaccine.

This clone came up many times. V gene TRBV6-4 combines with J gene TRBJ2-6, with a weak D call TRBD1 (6 bases). CDR1 is MRHNA and CDR2 is SNTAGT in the germline V gene. The V gene lost 0 bases and the J gene lost 0 bases, with 6 bases spanning the gap. This CDR3 spans 16 amino acids. The CDR3 sequence is CASSDSDSSGANVLTF. Here the CDR3 DNA reads TGTGCCAGCAGTGACTCGGACAGCTCTGGGGCCAACGTCCTGACTTTC.

There are a few counts of this clone. The chain carries TRBV5-4 and TRBJ2-7; the D gene could be TRBD1 or TRBD2 (5 bases each). Germline CDR1 and CDR2: SGHNT and YYREEE (reference sequence). This CDR3 is 14 amino acids long. Trimming shortened V by 3 bases and J by 2 bases, and 12 bases separated the two germline ends. Written as DNA, the CDR3 is TGTGCCAGCAGCTCGGGACGGTCCCCCTACGAGCAGTACTTC. Translated: CASSSGRSPYEQYF.

The chain has TRBV7-9 and TRBJ1-1; D is unresolved. Germline CDR1 and CDR2: SEHNR and FQNEAQ (reference sequence). The CDR3 totals 13 residues. Deletions cut 5 bases from V and 8 bases from J, with 15 bases between. The CDR3 DNA reads as TGTGCCAGCAGCCGTGTATCGGCGCCCGAAGCTTTCTTT. It encodes CASSRVSAPEAFF.

This chain connects TRBV30 to TRBJ2-1, with D unresolved. Trimming left V 4 bases short and J 5 bases short, with 9 bases between. Germline V gives CDR1 GTSNPN, CDR2 SVGIG (reference sequence). The CDR3 runs 12 residues. CDR3 protein: CAWTLRNNEQFF. CDR3 nucleotide sequence: TGTGCCTGGACACTAAGGAACAATGAGCAGTTCTTC.

The chain links TRBV6-5 to TRBJ2-7; perhaps D is TRBD1 or TRBD2 (6 bases each). In germline, CDR1 is MNHEY, CDR2 SVGAGI. The CDR3 covers 12 residues. Trimming pared 6 bases from V and 6 bases from J, leaving 12 bases between. In DNA, the CDR3 is TGTGCCAGCAGGACAGGTAGCGGCGAGCAGTACTTC. Protein product: CASRTGSGEQYF.

This chain connects TRBV7-9 to TRBJ1-2; 7 bases map to TRBD1. CDR1 is SEHNR, CDR2 FQNEAQ, per germline (reference sequence). CDR3 length equals 15 residues. The junction had 12 bases not matched to a gene; V was cut back by 7 bases and J by 4 bases. CDR3 DNA sequence: TGTGCCAGCACCCTTAGCAGGGACAGACTCTATGGCTACACCTTC. Translating gives CASTLSRDRLYGYTF.

This chain links TRBV7-9 with TRBJ2-1; D not certain. CDR3 length: 14 amino acids. Germline V gene data show CDR1 as SEHNR and CDR2 as FQNEAQ (reference sequence). Deletions cut 3 bases from V and 0 bases from J, with 6 bases between. The DNA of the CDR3 is TGTGCCAGCAGCTTGGGTGGCTCCTACAATGAGCAGTTCTTC. This codes for CASSLGGSYNEQFF.

This clone was picked up one time. The chain is built from TRBV5-6 and TRBJ1-4; D might be TRBD1 (5 bases). Germline values: CDR1 SGHDT, CDR2 YYEEEE. This CDR3 is 12 amino acids long. V lost 3 bases, J lost 7 bases, and 7 bases lay in between. For the CDR3, the DNA is TGTGCCAGCAGCTGGGGGGGTGAAAAACTGTTTTTT. It encodes CASSWGGEKLFF.

The chain combines TRBV19 with TRBJ1-1, with D maybe TRBD1 (5 bases). The CDR3 is 14 residues long. Germline V gene sequence: CDR1 LNHDA, CDR2 SQIVND (reference sequence). Deletions cut 3 bases from V and 4 bases from J, with 12 bases between. CDR3 sequence reads: CASSISQGATEAFF. The CDR3, as DNA: TGTGCCAGTAGTATCTCCCAGGGCGCCACTGAAGCTTTCTTT.

This rearrangement joins TRBV27 to TRBJ1-6, with 7 nucleotides matching TRBD1. V was pared by 5 bases and J by 0 bases, with 7 bases of the junction left unmatched. The germline CDR1 and CDR2 sequences are MNHEY and SMNVEV (reference sequence). The CDR3 loop spans 17 amino acids. CDR3 sequence reads: CASSAPTGRSYNSPLHF. The CDR3 nucleotides read TGTGCCAGCAGTGCTCCGACAGGGCGCTCCTATAATTCACCCCTCCACTTT.

The CDR3, as DNA: TGCGCCAGCAGCTCCGTAGCGGGGGCGGAAGAGACCCAGTACTTC. Amino acid sequence: CASSSVAGAEETQYF. The chain has TRBV5-1 and TRBJ2-5, with 9 bases matching TRBD2. V lost 3 bases, J lost 3 bases, and 6 bases stayed unmatched. The length of the CDR3 is 15 residues. Germline V gene data show CDR1 as SGHRS and CDR2 as YFSETQ.

V is TRBV24-1 and J is TRBJ1-2; 7 bases agree with TRBD1. The germline V gene encodes CDR1 KGHDR and CDR2 SFDVKD. The CDR3 contains 15 residues. The ends lost 1 base at V and 6 bases at J; junction bases unmatched: 7. In DNA, the CDR3 is TGTGCCACCAGTGATTTCACTAGGACAGGAGATGGCTACACCTTC. It specifies CATSDFTRTGDGYTF.

The chain employs TRBV6-5 and TRBJ2-7; tentatively, D is TRBD2 (5 bases). The CDR3 extends over 12 amino acids. The germline V and J ends were trimmed by 10 bases and 5 bases, with 15 bases remaining between them. Germline CDR1 MNHEY, CDR2 SVGAGI. The DNA for the CDR3 is TGTGCCACCAATGCCCGGGGTGACGAGCAGTACTTC. It translates to CATNARGDEQYF.

The CDR3, as DNA: TGTGCCAGCAGTAACGGACAGGGCCGTTCACCCCTCCACTTT. This sequence encodes CASSNGQGRSPLHF. This chain connects TRBV25-1 to TRBJ1-6, with TRBD1 matching over 8 bases. The CDR3 is 14 residues long. After removal of 5 bases from V and 9 bases from J, the junction contained 6 bases not matched to a gene. CDR1 is MGHDK and CDR2 is SYGVNS in the germline V gene.

The chain joins TRBV19 to TRBJ1-1; 8 bases align to TRBD1. This CDR3 has 14 amino acids. Germline lookup yields CDR1 LNHDA and CDR2 SQIVND (reference sequence). V shed 5 bases, J shed 4 bases, and the junction held 6 bases outside the gene matches. CDR3 in amino acids: CASSPDRVPTEAFF. Written as DNA, the CDR3 is TGTGCCAGTAGTCCGGACAGGGTCCCCACTGAAGCTTTCTTT.

V is TRBV7-8 and J is TRBJ1-5; D not resolved. V lost 0 bases and J 6 bases, leaving 15 bases between the germline ends. CDR3 size: 16 residues. The germline gives CDR1 SGHVS, CDR2 FQNEAQ. The CDR3 coding sequence is TGTGCCAGCAGCTTAGCGCTCGGTCCACGGGGTCAGCCCCAGCATTTT. Its translation is CASSLALGPRGQPQHF.

This chain uses TRBV5-3 with TRBJ1-6; no reliable D call. TRBV5-3 is placed among ORFs of uncertain function. With 0 bases removed from V and 7 bases from J, the gap between germline ends came to 8 bases. The CDR3 contains 14 residues. CDR3 DNA: TGTGCCAGAAGCTTGGCTATATGGAATTCACCCCTCCACTTT. This encodes CARSLAIWNSPLHF.

The chain links TRBV28 to TRBJ2-1; no definite D call. The V end lost 3 bases, the J end lost 6 bases, and 9 bases lay between the germline ends. Germline CDR1 reads MDHEN; CDR2 reads SYDVKM. CDR3 length equals 13 residues. The chain's CDR3 is CASSFNWGNEQFF. In nucleotides, the CDR3 is TGTGCCAGCAGTTTTAACTGGGGCAATGAGCAGTTCTTC.

The chain couples TRBV12-3 or TRBV12-4 to TRBJ2-5, with D possibly TRBD1 on 6 matching bases. The germline V and J ends were trimmed by 6 bases and 4 bases, with 12 bases remaining between them. The CDR3 loop spans 13 amino acids. The DNA of the CDR3 is TGTGCCAGCAGAAAGACAGGCGGAGAGACCCAGTACTTC. Translation gives CASRKTGGETQYF.

The gene calls are TRBV28 and TRBJ1-5; TRBD1 matches 9 bases. V dropped 6 bases and J dropped 0; count of bases not matched to a gene: 6. The CDR3 extends over 16 amino acids. Germline CDR1 and CDR2: MDHEN and SYDVKM. DNA of the CDR3: TGTGCCAGCAGCCAACAGGGGGCTCATAGCAATCAGCCCCAGCATTTT. The encoded protein is CASSQQGAHSNQPQHF.

The J gene is TRBJ2-7, the V gene TRBV19, with TRBD2 matching over 8 bases. J gave up 1 base and V 1 base, and 3 bases lay outside the gene matches. Germline assignment: CDR1 LNHDA and CDR2 SQIVND (reference sequence). This CDR3 is 15 amino acids long. DNA for the CDR3: TGTGCCAGTAGTATAGCTAGCGGGCTTTCCTACGAGCAGTACTTC. Its translation: CASSIASGLSYEQYF.

The gene calls are TRBV6-5 and TRBJ1-1, with a weak D call TRBD1 (5 bases). The CDR3 has 15 amino acids. Trimming cost V 0 bases and J 7 bases, with 15 bases left between them. Germline V CDR1 and CDR2: MNHEY, SVGAGI. The CDR3 DNA is TGTGCCAGCAGTTACTCGATCGCCGGACACATTGAAGCTTTCTTT. Protein: CASSYSIAGHIEAFF.

This chain joins TRBV24-1 and TRBJ2-2, with 8 bases aligning to TRBD1. The germline gives CDR1 KGHDR, CDR2 SFDVKD. CDR3 size: 16 residues. V gave up 0 bases and J gave up 5 bases; unmatched junction bases: 4. The CDR3 DNA is TGTGCCACCAGTGATTTGGGACAGGGAGGAACCGGGGAGCTGTTTTTT. It encodes CATSDLGQGGTGELFF.